These 28 T cell receptor beta chains came from one sample sequenced in a study of beta chain features in type 1 diabetes. These receptors have no identified antigens. Sequenced material consisted of expressed TCRB transcripts (all of the isolated RNA was reverse transcribed). The data were produced by immunoSEQ multiplex PCR, yet TCRdb's version contains in-frame clones alone and is incomplete. The table lists 600,000 to 750,000 clones, around 12% of them singletons. Study-level results: Patients with Type 1 diabetes showed moderately but significantly shorter TCRB CDR3s in all four CD4+ subsets.

Sequencing input: naive CD4+ T cells from blood. The receptors shown here come from a man aged 25 to 45 with type 1 diabetes.

Regarding this clone: In the same sample, other DNA sequences code for this CDR3. The chain is built from TRBV27 and TRBJ1-1; D not resolved. Trimming took 2 bases from V and 0 from J, leaving 7 bases between them. This CDR3 region has 14 residues. Germline CDR1 is MNHEY and CDR2 is SMNVEV (reference sequence). CDR3 sequence: CASSLEGMNTEAFF. The CDR3 DNA follows: TGTGCCAGCAGTTTAGAGGGTATGAACACTGAAGCTTTCTTT.

As to this clone: Distinct nucleotide sequences in the sample also encode this CDR3. This chain links TRBV9 with TRBJ2-3; no clear D. The CDR3 extends over 15 amino acids. The germline V gene encodes CDR1 SGDLS and CDR2 YYNGEE. Trimming cost V 0 bases and J 2 bases, with 10 bases left between them. CDR3 sequence reads: CASSVAGGVTDTQYF. In nucleotides, the CDR3 is TGTGCCAGCAGCGTAGCGGGTGGAGTCACAGATACGCAGTATTTT.

The rearrangement joins TRBV9 to TRBJ2-2; D is ambiguous. Looked up from germline, CDR1 is SGDLS and CDR2 is YYNGEE. This CDR3 region has 14 residues. Trimming cost V 0 bases and J 4 bases, with 7 bases left between them. The CDR3 region is CASSVGSATGELFF. CDR3 nucleotides: TGTGCCAGCAGCGTAGGATCCGCCACCGGGGAGCTGTTTTTT.

This rearrangement joins TRBV13 to TRBJ1-3; 7 positions match TRBD1. The CDR3 sequence is 15 residues long. Trimming cost V 5 bases and J 0 bases; bases outside gene matches: 4. CDR1 and CDR2 (germline): PRHDT, FYEKMQ (reference sequence). The CDR3 bases are TGTGCCAGCAGCAAAAGACAGGGCTCTGGAAACACCATATATTTT. This encodes CASSKRQGSGNTIYF.

This clone came up a few times. This chain joins TRBV29-1 and TRBJ2-7, with TRBD1 matching 9 bases. Germline V CDR1 and CDR2: SQVTM, ANQGSEA. The CDR3 covers 13 residues. V was clipped by 7 bases and J by 2 bases; unmatched bases: 6. CDR3 in DNA: TGCAGCGCTAGAGGGACAGGGACCTACGAGCAGTACTTC. As protein: CSARGTGTYEQYF.

This clone occurred a few times. The J gene is TRBJ2-1, the V gene TRBV4-3; 8 nucleotides match TRBD2. This CDR3 is built from 13 residues. Germline V gives CDR1 LGHNA, CDR2 YSLEER. V shed 0 bases and J 16 bases; nucleotides not matched to a gene: 8. CDR3 residues: CASSQDMRGVEFF. CDR3 nucleotide sequence: TGCGCCAGCAGCCAAGATATGCGGGGGGTAGAATTCTTC.

This chain links TRBV4-2 with TRBJ2-7, with D possibly called TRBD1 or TRBD2 (5 bases each). V lost 0 bases to trimming and J lost 9 bases, with 21 bases between them. The CDR3 loop spans 16 amino acids. Germline CDR1 reads LGHNA; CDR2 reads YNFKEQ. CDR3 nucleotide sequence: TGTGCCAGCAGCCAAGATCGGGACCCTCCTACTACGAGGCAGTACTTC. Amino acid sequence: CASSQDRDPPTTRQYF.

V and J are TRBV30 and TRBJ1-5, with a weak D call TRBD1 (5 bases). The CDR3 has 13 amino acids. The germline V and J ends were trimmed by 1 base and 4 bases, with 8 bases remaining between them. Looked up from germline, CDR1 is GTSNPN and CDR2 is SVGIG (reference sequence). CDR3 in DNA: TGTGCCTGGAGTGAGGGGTGGAATCAGCCCCAGCATTTT. Protein sequence: CAWSEGWNQPQHF.

The chain employs TRBV7-2 and TRBJ2-5; D might be TRBD1 (6 bases). The germline CDR1 and CDR2 sequences are SGHTA and FQGNSA. The CDR3 extends over 13 amino acids. V gave up 5 bases and J gave up 4 bases, with 11 bases separating them. CDR3 DNA: TGTGCCAGCAGCCAGGACAGTCGAGAGACCCAGTACTTC. Residues: CASSQDSRETQYF. The complete variable domain, with remaining parts taken from reference TRBV7-2 and TRBJ2-5, reads GAGVSQSPSNKVTEKGKDVELRCDPISGHTALYWYRQSLGQGLEFLIYFQGNSAPDKSGLPSDRFSAERTGGSVSTLTIQRTQQEDSAVYLCASSQDSRETQYFGPGTRLLVL.

V and J are TRBV27 and TRBJ2-3; 9 bases agree with TRBD2. The CDR3 is 17 residues long. CDR1 and CDR2 from the germline V gene are MNHEY and SMNVEV (reference sequence). Germline trimming cut 3 bases from V and 3 bases from J; bases unmatched to any gene: 10. For the CDR3, the DNA is TGTGCCAGCAGTTTCCATGGTAGCGGGGGCCAGACAGATACGCAGTATTTT. This gives the protein CASSFHGSGGQTDTQYF.

This clone was detected a few times. The chain combines TRBV5-1 with TRBJ1-1; D not certain. Germline V gives CDR1 SGHRS, CDR2 YFSETQ. Between the trimmed V and J ends, which lost 1 base and 7 bases, there was a span of 11 bases. This CDR3 has 13 residues. The DNA of the CDR3 is TGCGCCAGCAGCTTGACGACCCGGGGTGAAGCTTTCTTT. It translates to CASSLTTRGEAFF.

This clone occurred a few times. The chain uses TRBV10-3 and TRBJ1-2; D call uncertain. Trimming removed 5 bases from V and 1 base from J, with 8 bases in between. Germline CDR1 is ENHRY and CDR2 is SYGVKD. CDR3 length equals 13 residues. In DNA, the CDR3 is TGTGCCATCAGTCACAGTGATAACTATGGCTACACCTTC. It is translated as CAISHSDNYGYTF.

With respect to this clone: At one boundary the junction diverges from the germline segment, which might be a read error. V is TRBV7-7 and J is TRBJ2-5, with D uncertain. The CDR3 totals 13 residues. Looked up from germline, CDR1 is SSHAT and CDR2 is FNYEAQ (reference sequence). CDR3 DNA sequence: TGTGCTAGCAGCTTGGAACAGCAAGAGACCCAGTACTTC. Protein: CASSLEQQETQYF.

In the case of this clone: The junction and the germline gene differ at one end; a read error may be behind it. As DNA, the CDR3 is TGTGCCAGCAGGGAAGAGGGGGCCTGGGAGCAGTACTTC. Protein product: CASREEGAWEQYF. The V and J genes are TRBV2 and TRBJ2-7; TRBD1 matches 7 bases. Germline CDR1 SNHLY, CDR2 FYNNEI. The length of the CDR3 is 13 residues.

Only a few counts were recorded for this clone. The J gene is TRBJ1-1, the V gene TRBV18; D remains ambiguous. Trimming left V 1 base short and J 4 bases short, with 10 bases between. CDR3 length: 14 amino acids. The V gene's germline CDR1 is KGHSH and CDR2 LQKENI. The CDR3 nucleotides are TGTGCCAGCTCACCACAGGCCAGGCGCACTGAAGCTTTCTTT. Translating it yields CASSPQARRTEAFF.

This clone showed up just a few times. CDR3 loop: CASSLVFGAQVGEQFF. The CDR3 DNA reads as TGTGCCAGCAGCTTAGTTTTTGGGGCGCAGGTCGGTGAGCAGTTCTTC. The rearrangement joins TRBV7-2 to TRBJ2-1; possible D gene TRBD1, 5 bases. Trimming removed 1 base at V and 9 bases at J, with 19 bases between. This CDR3 is 16 amino acids long. Germline V gene lookup returns CDR1 SGHTA and CDR2 FQGNSA.

This clone was recorded a few times. The chain has TRBV21-1 and TRBJ1-5; the table names TRBD1, a call not compared with the DNA. TRBV21-1 is assigned pseudogene status. The length of the CDR3 is 15 residues. In DNA, the CDR3 is TGTGCCAGCAGCTCAGGGGGGATGAGCAATCAGCCCCAGCATTTT. Amino acids: CASSSGGMSNQPQHF.

This chain's CDR3 is CSARIRDREYF. CDR3 in DNA: TGCAGTGCAAGAATCCGGGACAGGGAGTACTTC. The rearrangement uses TRBV20-1 and TRBJ2-5, with 9 positions matching TRBD1. Germline CDR1 DFQATT, CDR2 SNEGSKA (reference sequence). This CDR3 comprises 11 residues. With V trimmed by 6 bases and J by 12 bases, 8 bases remained unmatched.

Only a few counts were recorded for this clone. Sequence at one end of the junction differs from germline and may be a read error. For the CDR3, the DNA is TGTGCTAGCAGCTTAGCAATTTCCGGGACAGTTACCTACGAGCAGTACTTC. This gives the protein CASSLAISGTVTYEQYF. J is TRBJ2-7 and V is TRBV7-7; the match to TRBD1 covers 7 bases. This CDR3 has 17 residues. The germline gives CDR1 SSHAT, CDR2 FNYEAQ (reference sequence).

This clone was counted a few times. The chain is built from TRBV7-2 and TRBJ2-4; D is ambiguous. Germline CDR1 and CDR2: SGHTA and FQGNSA. This CDR3 is 16 amino acids long. The V gene lost 5 bases and the J gene lost 0 bases, with 14 bases spanning the gap. In DNA form, the CDR3 reads TGTGCCAGCAGCCCCCAAGGGTATCTAGCCAAAAACATTCAGTACTTC. Translating it yields CASSPQGYLAKNIQYF.

This clone turned up a few times. This chain joins TRBV12-5 and TRBJ2-4, with 9 bases that match TRBD2. CDR3 size: 18 residues. Germline-derived CDR1 and CDR2 are LGHNT and FRNRAP. J lost 0 bases, V lost 2 bases, and 8 bases had no gene match. This chain's CDR3 is CASGLRVAGVSAKNIQYF. CDR3 coding DNA: TGTGCTAGTGGTTTGCGGGTAGCGGGGGTCTCAGCCAAAAACATTCAGTACTTC.

This clone was seen more than once but under ten times. V is TRBV4-1 and J is TRBJ1-1; 7 bases fit TRBD1. This CDR3 contains 16 residues. Germline CDR1 and CDR2: MGHRA and YSYEKL. V gave up 5 bases and J gave up 0 bases; unmatched junction bases: 9. CDR3 sequence reads: CASSRQGTNMNTEAFF. Here the CDR3 DNA reads TGCGCCAGCAGCAGACAGGGCACCAACATGAACACTGAAGCTTTCTTT.

This clone was picked up a small number of times. CDR3 in amino acids: CASSPGQGPYTDTQYF. The CDR3 nucleotides are TGTGCCAGCAGTCCGGGACAGGGTCCCTACACAGATACGCAGTATTTT. This chain links TRBV6-4 with TRBJ2-3; TRBD1 agrees at 9 bases. This CDR3 region has 16 residues. After removal of 5 bases from V and 2 bases from J, the junction contained 8 bases not matched to a gene. Germline CDR1 and CDR2: MRHNA and SNTAGT.

There are a few counts of this clone. The chain combines TRBV4-3 with TRBJ2-5, with D perhaps TRBD1 (5 bases). This CDR3 comprises 14 residues. V was clipped by 0 bases and J by 5 bases, with 10 bases between them. CDR1 and CDR2 (germline): LGHNA, YSLEER. The CDR3 spells CASSQEWGAETQYF. The CDR3 DNA reads as TGCGCCAGCAGCCAAGAATGGGGCGCGGAGACCCAGTACTTC.

The rearrangement uses TRBV6-5 and TRBJ1-6, with no clear D. Germline V gene lookup returns CDR1 MNHEY and CDR2 SVGAGI. Trimming removed 0 bases at V and 7 bases at J, with 10 bases between. The CDR3 consists of 15 residues. The DNA for the CDR3 is TGTGCCAGCAGTTACTCGAACGCGTTAAATTCACCCCTCCACTTT. Protein product: CASSYSNALNSPLHF.

This clone has only a few counts. The chain has TRBV19 and TRBJ2-7, with TRBD1 matching 7 bases. Germline V gene sequence: CDR1 LNHDA, CDR2 SQIVND (reference sequence). The CDR3 has 13 residues. Losses at the gene ends were 4 bases for V and 0 bases for J; bases not matched to a gene: 0. The DNA for the CDR3 is TGTGCCAGTAGTAGACAGGGCTCCTACGAGCAGTACTTC. Its protein is CASSRQGSYEQYF. Full variable domain (remainder filled in from reference TRBV19 and TRBJ2-7): DGGITQSPKYLFRKEGQNVTLSCEQNLNHDAMYWYRQDPGQGLRLIYYSQIVNDFQKGDIAEGYSVSREKKESFPLTVTSAQKNPTAFYLCASSRQGSYEQYFGPGTRLTVT.

This clone was counted a few times. The V call is TRBV19, the J call TRBJ2-6; D is undetermined. Trimming removed 4 bases at V and 4 bases at J, with 11 bases between. The CDR3 totals 15 residues. The germline CDR1 and CDR2 sequences are LNHDA and SQIVND (reference sequence). CDR3 region: CASSNVASGANVLTF. Here the CDR3 DNA reads TGTGCCAGTAGTAACGTTGCCTCCGGGGCCAACGTCCTGACTTTC.

The CDR3 DNA is TGTGCCAGCGCACAGGGTCGGGGGCCGAGCACAGATACGCAGTATTTT. Translating it yields CASAQGRGPSTDTQYF. The chain joins TRBV9 to TRBJ2-3; possibly TRBD1 or TRBD2 for D (6 bases each). V lost 7 bases, J lost 0 bases, and 18 bases lay in between. Germline V gives CDR1 SGDLS, CDR2 YYNGEE. The CDR3 is 16 amino acids.